Each of the 31 T cell receptor beta chains below was sequenced from the same sample in a study of blood T cell repertoires in COVID-19 (dated by TCRdb to the early 2020s). Libraries came from the immunoSEQ multiplex PCR assay. TCRdb took this table from immuneACCESS and kept in-frame rearrangements with V and J called. Such tables lack part of the clones; where checked against another copy, unresolved V genes explain under half of the gap, and the rest is unexplained. The sample contains more than 150,000 clones, less than 90% of them found a single time. The ten largest clonotypes hold 11% to 15% of the sample. Sequenced input: peripheral blood. Receptor source: a man aged 18 to 29 with active or convalescent COVID-19.

This clone appeared a single time. The rearrangement joins TRBV3-1 (or the pseudogene TRBV3-2) to TRBJ2-3; TRBD2 matches at 9 bases. This CDR3 has 16 amino acids. The V segment lost 2 bases and the J segment 0 bases; nucleotides outside the gene matches: 3. The germline V gene has CDR1 LGHDT and CDR2 YNNKEL (reference sequence). In DNA form, the CDR3 reads TGTGCCAGCAGCCAACCTAGCGGGATTAGCACAGATACGCAGTATTTT. Amino acids: CASSQPSGISTDTQYF.

This chain uses TRBV4-3 with TRBJ2-5, with D possibly being TRBD1 (7 bases). The CDR3 is 17 residues long. V was trimmed by 3 bases and J by 1 base, leaving 18 bases between them. Germline V gene data show CDR1 as LGHNA and CDR2 as YSLEER. CDR3 sequence (DNA): TGCGCCAGCAGCCAGATTATCGGAGGGACAGCCCAAGAGACCCAGTACTTC. Encoded protein: CASSQIIGGTAQETQYF.

The genes are TRBV11-2 and TRBJ1-4; 8 nucleotides align to TRBD1. J lost 7 bases, V lost 6 bases, and 4 bases had no gene match. CDR1 is SGHAT, CDR2 FQNNGV, per germline. This CDR3 is 13 amino acids long. The CDR3 reads CASSLDRGEKLFF. CDR3 nucleotides: TGTGCCAGCAGTCTCGACAGGGGTGAAAAACTGTTTTTT.

The chain uses TRBV19 and TRBJ1-1; 8 nucleotides align to TRBD1. Losses at the gene ends were 6 bases for V and 0 bases for J; bases not matched to a gene: 9. CDR3 size: 16 residues. Germline V gene sequence: CDR1 LNHDA, CDR2 SQIVND (reference sequence). In DNA, the CDR3 is TGTGCCAGTAGAACCACAGGGGGATCTTTGAACACTGAAGCTTTCTTT. Translation: CASRTTGGSLNTEAFF.

This clone showed up just once. This chain uses TRBV20-1 with TRBJ1-1, with a tentative D call TRBD1 (5 bases). Germline CDR1 reads DFQATT; CDR2 reads SNEGSKA (reference sequence). The CDR3 sequence is 11 residues long. The ends were cut back, 4 bases at V and 9 bases at J, with 12 bases in the middle. DNA for the CDR3: TGCAGTGCTAAAGTCGCAGGGAAAGCTTTCTTT. This gives the protein CSAKVAGKAFF.

This clone was counted once. V is TRBV18 and J is TRBJ1-5; no definite D call. CDR1 KGHSH and CDR2 LQKENI come from the germline V gene. V was shortened by 6 bases and J by 3 bases, with 15 bases between the two germline ends. The length of the CDR3 is 15 residues. CDR3 nucleotide sequence: TGTGCCAGCTCCCCTTTAGCCGCGGACAATCAGCCCCAGCATTTT. Amino acids: CASSPLAADNQPQHF. Combining the CDR3 with reference TRBV18 and TRBJ1-5 gives the whole variable domain NAGVMQNPRHLVRRRGQEARLRCSPMKGHSHVYWYRQLPEEGLKFMVYLQKENIIDESGMPKERFSAEFPKEGPSILRIQQVVRGDSAAYFCASSPLAADNQPQHFGDGTRLSIL.

The chain carries TRBV14 and TRBJ2-7, with D possibly being TRBD1 (6 bases). This CDR3 region has 14 residues. V was trimmed by 4 bases and J by 8 bases, leaving 18 bases between them. Germline V CDR1 and CDR2: SGHDN, FVKESK. CDR3 sequence reads: CASSRNWDTFKQYF. As DNA, the CDR3 is TGTGCCAGCAGCCGCAATTGGGACACCTTTAAGCAGTACTTC.

V usage is TRBV7-2 and J usage is TRBJ1-2; the match to TRBD1 covers 9 bases. The CDR3 contains 18 residues. With 2 bases clipped from V and 6 bases from J, the junction kept 16 bases outside the gene matches. Germline CDR1 is SGHTA and CDR2 is FQGNSA. The DNA for the CDR3 is TGTGCCAGCAGCTTACTCATGACACAGGGGGCGTTTGCCAATGGCTACACCTTC. Protein product: CASSLLMTQGAFANGYTF.

This clone occurred once. Other DNA sequences in the sample encode the same CDR3. This chain joins TRBV19 and TRBJ1-1; D is undetermined. CDR3 length: 14 amino acids. Germline V gene lookup returns CDR1 LNHDA and CDR2 SQIVND (reference sequence). Trimming took off 3 bases at V and 1 base at J, with 9 bases between the two ends. CDR3 residues: CASSIARGNTEAFF. CDR3 DNA sequence: TGTGCCAGTAGTATCGCGCGAGGGAACACTGAAGCTTTCTTT.

The chain is built from TRBV7-8 and TRBJ1-1; 7 bases fit TRBD1. The CDR3 loop spans 14 amino acids. Germline lookup yields CDR1 SGHVS and CDR2 FQNEAQ. J lost 0 bases, V lost 5 bases, and 3 bases had no gene match. In nucleotides, the CDR3 is TGTGCCAGCAGCCCGGACAGGTTGAACACTGAAGCTTTCTTT. This codes for CASSPDRLNTEAFF.

This chain joins TRBV2 and TRBJ2-1; 8 bases are shared with TRBD2. Germline assignment: CDR1 SNHLY and CDR2 FYNNEI. There are 14 residues in the CDR3. V trimming: 6 bases; J trimming: 7 bases; junction bases outside the gene matches: 8. The CDR3 loop reads CASRIAGFKNEQFF. In nucleotides, the CDR3 is TGTGCCAGCAGAATAGCGGGATTTAAGAATGAGCAGTTCTTC.

This rearrangement joins TRBV2 to TRBJ1-2, with a weak D call TRBD1 (6 bases). Trimming took off 4 bases at V and 7 bases at J, with 16 bases between the two ends. The CDR3 contains 14 residues. Germline loops: CDR1 SNHLY, CDR2 FYNNEI. The CDR3 DNA is TGTGCCAGCAGTGTCTGGAACAGGGCAGGTGGCTACACCTTC. Its translation is CASSVWNRAGGYTF.

The chain has TRBV12-3 or TRBV12-4 and TRBJ1-2, with D possibly matching TRBD1 (6 bases). With 6 bases removed from V and 2 bases from J, the gap between germline ends came to 10 bases. The CDR3 is 13 amino acids. The CDR3 bases are TGTGCCAGCAGCCAAGACAGGAACTATGGCTACACCTTC. It yields the protein CASSQDRNYGYTF.

The rearrangement links TRBV4-1 to TRBJ1-5; D is unresolved. This CDR3 comprises 16 residues. Germline V gene sequence: CDR1 MGHRA, CDR2 YSYEKL. Trimming left V 4 bases short and J 5 bases short, with 18 bases between. CDR3 in DNA: TGCGCCAGCAGCCGGCAGTTCGTTGGCATTTATCAGCCCCAGCATTTT. This codes for CASSRQFVGIYQPQHF.

The J gene is TRBJ2-1, the V gene TRBV5-1; 12 bases are shared with TRBD2. Germline trimming cut 0 bases from V and 9 bases from J; bases unmatched to any gene: 7. Germline V gives CDR1 SGHRS, CDR2 YFSETQ. This CDR3 has 16 residues. The CDR3 DNA is TGCGCCAGCAGCTTGGTTGTGACTAGCGGGAGAGGTGAGCAGTTCTTC. Translated, it gives CASSLVVTSGRGEQFF.

This clone was found once. The chain employs TRBV10-3 and TRBJ1-4; 7 bases line up with TRBD1. Germline CDR1 is ENHRY and CDR2 is SYGVKD. This CDR3 contains 14 residues. V was clipped by 6 bases and J by 11 bases; unmatched bases: 12. The CDR3 coding sequence is TGTGCCATCAGCGCAGAAACAGGGGTGGCGAAACTGTTTTTT. Translating gives CAISAETGVAKLFF.

The chain carries TRBV7-9 and TRBJ1-4; TRBD1 matches at 7 bases. This CDR3 is 15 amino acids long. Losses at the gene ends were 4 bases for V and 3 bases for J; bases not matched to a gene: 5. Germline assignment: CDR1 SEHNR and CDR2 FQNEAQ (reference sequence). In DNA form, the CDR3 reads TGTGCCAGCAGCTACACAGGGGATGCTAATGAAAAACTGTTTTTT. Protein: CASSYTGDANEKLFF.

Regarding this clone: Compared with germline, one end of the junction differs, possibly owing to a read error. The genes are TRBV7-7 and TRBJ2-5, with 12 bases fitting TRBD1. The CDR3 loop spans 17 amino acids. Germline assignment: CDR1 SSHAT and CDR2 FNYEAQ (reference sequence). The CDR3: CASSPRHGTGGGETQYF. DNA of the CDR3: TGTGCTAGCAGCCCCAGGCACGGGACAGGGGGCGGAGAGACCCAGTACTTC. The full variable domain, completed using reference TRBV7-7 and TRBJ2-5, is GAGVSQSPRYKVTKRGQDVTLRCDPISSHATLYWYQQALGQGPEFLTYFNYEAQPDKSGLPSDRFSAERPEGSISTLTIQRTEQRDSAMYRCASSPRHGTGGGETQYFGPGTRLLVL.

The rearrangement joins TRBV11-2 to TRBJ1-6, with TRBD1 identical over 9 bases. The trim removed 4 bases at V and 2 bases at J, leaving 6 bases unmatched. The CDR3 contains 17 residues. Looked up from germline, CDR1 is SGHAT and CDR2 is FQNNGV. The chain's CDR3 is CASSSRQGVAYNSPLHF. The CDR3 coding sequence is TGTGCCAGCAGCTCAAGACAGGGGGTGGCCTATAATTCACCCCTCCACTTT.

The chain uses TRBV5-4 and TRBJ2-2, with 11 bases lining up with TRBD2. Germline trimming cut 4 bases from V and 4 bases from J; bases unmatched to any gene: 6. Germline V gene data show CDR1 as SGHNT and CDR2 as YYREEE (reference sequence). CDR3 length: 16 residues. The CDR3 region has the DNA TGTGCCAGCAGCCCCGTGACTAGCGGGGTCACCGGGGAGCTGTTTTTT. Its protein product is CASSPVTSGVTGELFF. Filled out from reference TRBV5-4 and TRBJ2-2, the complete variable domain reads ETGVTQSPTHLIKTRGQQVTLRCSSQSGHNTVSWYQQALGQGPQFIFQYYREEENGRGNFPPRFSGLQFPNYSSELNVNALELDDSALYLCASSPVTSGVTGELFFGEGSRLTVL.

This chain links TRBV5-1 with TRBJ2-3, with 7 bases fitting TRBD2. The CDR3 length is 15 residues. The germline CDR1 and CDR2 sequences are SGHRS and YFSETQ. The V and J ends lost 1 base and 4 bases, in that order; junction bases with no gene match: 6. CDR3 sequence: CASSLSQRGADTQYF. In DNA form, the CDR3 reads TGCGCCAGCAGCTTGTCGCAGCGGGGCGCAGATACGCAGTATTTT.

The rearrangement joins TRBV6-6 to TRBJ1-2; 8 bases line up with TRBD1. V lost 2 bases to trimming and J lost 4 bases; unmatched junction nucleotides: 9. The CDR3 consists of 16 residues. From germline, CDR1 is MNHNY and CDR2 SVGAGI (reference sequence). DNA of the CDR3: TGTGCCAGCAGTTACGAGGACAGGGACTGGCGCTATGGCTACACCTTC. This codes for CASSYEDRDWRYGYTF.

The chain has TRBV7-2 and TRBJ1-2; D remains ambiguous. Germline loops: CDR1 SGHTA, CDR2 FQGNSA. V lost 5 bases, J lost 4 bases, and 11 bases lay in between. There are 13 residues in the CDR3. The CDR3 protein is CASSAGITYGYTF. CDR3 bases: TGTGCCAGCAGCGCCGGGATCACCTATGGCTACACCTTC.

The CDR3 reads CSEFGTGLYEQYF. The CDR3 coding sequence is TGCAGCGAGTTCGGGACAGGACTTTACGAGCAGTACTTC. The chain links TRBV29-1 to TRBJ2-7; 8 positions agree with TRBD1. Germline V gene sequence: CDR1 SQVTM, CDR2 ANQGSEA. The J segment lost 4 bases and the V segment lost 7 bases, leaving 9 bases of the junction unmatched. The CDR3 sequence is 13 residues long.

CDR3 residues: CASSYHPREQYF. The CDR3 region has the DNA TGTGCCAGCAGTTACCACCCTCGGGAGCAGTACTTC. The rearrangement links TRBV6-2 or TRBV6-3 to TRBJ2-7, with unresolved D. Germline assignment: CDR1 MNHEY and CDR2 SVGEGT. The CDR3 has 12 residues. Trimming took 2 bases from V and 7 from J, leaving 9 bases between them.

The chain is built from TRBV11-3 and TRBJ2-5; 10 positions agree with TRBD1. CDR1 and CDR2 (germline): SGHNT, YENEEA. V lost 4 bases, J lost 7 bases, and 6 bases stayed unmatched. The CDR3 spans 14 residues. The CDR3: CASSSGTGDGTQYF. As DNA, the CDR3 is TGTGCCAGCAGCTCCGGGACAGGGGACGGGACCCAGTACTTC.

As to this clone: One junction end disagrees with the germline gene, perhaps due to a read error. J is TRBJ1-3 and V is TRBV11-1, with 7 bases aligning to TRBD1. Germline CDR1 is SGHAT and CDR2 is FQDESV (reference sequence). This CDR3 contains 15 residues. In DNA, the CDR3 is TGTGCCAGCAGCCCGAGGACAGGCTCTGGAAGCACCATATATTTT. Its protein is CASSPRTGSGSTIYF.

The CDR3 nucleotides are TGCAGCGTTGAAGGTCCCCATTTTACGCAGTATTTT. Protein: CSVEGPHFTQYF. This rearrangement joins TRBV29-1 to TRBJ2-3; the D is unclear. The CDR3 loop spans 12 amino acids. Germline V lookup: CDR1 SQVTM, CDR2 ANQGSEA. The germline V and J ends were trimmed by 1 base and 8 bases, with 10 bases remaining between them.

The chain uses TRBV19 and TRBJ2-7; possibly TRBD1 for D (6 bases). The CDR3 is 13 residues long. V dropped 6 bases and J dropped 5 bases, with 14 bases sitting between them. Per germline, CDR1 LNHDA and CDR2 SQIVND (reference sequence). DNA of the CDR3: TGTGCCAGTAGGAGAAACAGGGACCACGAGCAGTACTTC. It translates to CASRRNRDHEQYF.

The V and J genes are TRBV7-9 and TRBJ1-5; D is unresolved. Germline values: CDR1 SEHNR, CDR2 FQNEAQ (reference sequence). The CDR3 length is 16 residues. Trimming left V 2 bases short and J 3 bases short, with 14 bases between. The CDR3: CASSLSSAAANQPQHF. The CDR3 coding sequence is TGTGCCAGCAGCTTAAGTAGTGCCGCTGCCAATCAGCCCCAGCATTTT.

The chain carries TRBV5-8 and TRBJ2-1; 7 bases are a match to TRBD2. This CDR3 is built from 14 residues. Germline lookup yields CDR1 SGHTS and CDR2 YDEGEE. The V segment lost 4 bases and the J segment 5 bases; nucleotides outside the gene matches: 6. CDR3: CASSLWTSNNEQFF. CDR3 bases: TGTGCCAGCAGCCTTTGGACTAGTAACAATGAGCAGTTCTTC.